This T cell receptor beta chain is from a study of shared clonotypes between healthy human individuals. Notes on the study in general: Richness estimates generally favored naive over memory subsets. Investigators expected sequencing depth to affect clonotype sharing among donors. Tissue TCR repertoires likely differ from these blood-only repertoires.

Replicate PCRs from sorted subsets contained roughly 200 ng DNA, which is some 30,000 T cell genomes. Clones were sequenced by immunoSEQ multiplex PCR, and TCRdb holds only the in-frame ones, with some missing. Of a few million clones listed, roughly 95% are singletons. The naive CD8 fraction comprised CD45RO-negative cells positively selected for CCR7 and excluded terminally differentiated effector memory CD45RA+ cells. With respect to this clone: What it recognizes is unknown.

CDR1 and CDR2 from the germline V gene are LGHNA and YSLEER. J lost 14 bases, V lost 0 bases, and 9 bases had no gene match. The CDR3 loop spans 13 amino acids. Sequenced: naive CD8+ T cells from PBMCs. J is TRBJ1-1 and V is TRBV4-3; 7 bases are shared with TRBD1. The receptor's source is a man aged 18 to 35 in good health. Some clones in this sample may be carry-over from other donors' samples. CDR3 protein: CASSQDQSDRAFF. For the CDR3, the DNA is TGCGCCAGCAGCCAAGATCAGAGCGACAGGGCCTTCTTT.